The clone carrying this TCR beta chain was seen ten or more times. Antigen specificity is unknown. Arm-PCR of CDR3 regions and iRepertoire HTBI primers were the basis on which TCR beta libraries were built. One entry per CDR3 protein, called by TCRdb with MiXCR from the multiplex PCR reads. The sample gives fewer than 550,000 distinct CDR3 sequences, around 15% of which show up once; roughly 23% is in the top ten. CDR3 length equals 14 residues. CDR1 is SGHAT, CDR2 FQNNGV, per germline. The junction had 8 bases not matched to a gene; V was cut back by 11 bases and J by 5 bases. The data originate from a study of regulatory T cells in long-lasting Graves disease. Study-wide findings and caveats: Those with persistent disease had in common more public clonotypes (about 2,500) than new patients (roughly 1,000). Persistent Graves' disease cases displayed lower TCR diversity than newly diagnosed ones.

Time point reported: newly diagnosed GD, antithyroid drugs for less than 3 months. RNA extracted from PBMCs served as the sequencing template. This sample also appeared in a second study, on T cells in Graves' hyperthyroidism and ophthalmopathy. That report adds: Researchers report that a 13 V-J model separated ophthalmopathy from stable hyperthyroidism.

The input for sequencing was peripheral blood mononuclear cells (PBMCs), taken at new diagnosis, from a patient treated with antithyroid drugs. This receptor was identified in a woman between 18 and 30 years old with Graves disease. The rearrangement links TRBV11-2 to TRBJ2-1; TRBD1 matches at 11 bases. The CDR3 region is CAGARTGGNNEQFF. The CDR3 region has the DNA TGTGCCGGGGCCCGGACAGGGGGCAACAATGAGCAGTTCTTC.